This paragraph covers one T cell receptor beta chain sequence. Its specificity is unknown. Here immunoSEQ multiplex PCR was the method, and the copy in TCRdb shows in-frame clones only, minus some. This sample has around 27,000 clones, with around 74% found just once. The record originates from a study of cytotoxic CD8 clonotypes in ibrutinib-treated CLL. With cryopreserved PBMCs as the source, 1.5 to 2.5 micrograms of genomic DNA went to TCR beta libraries. Study-level results: While tracking circulating CD8+ T-cell counts, baseline clonality exceeded that of age-matched healthy donors. Under treatment, the uncommon public clonotypes either contracted or remained stable. Clonality grew at ibrutinib response; at progression, it decreased back toward baseline.

The germline CDR1 and CDR2 sequences are MNHEY and SVGAGI. The V gene lost 7 bases and the J gene lost 6 bases, with 16 bases spanning the gap. This CDR3 contains 13 residues. The rearrangement uses TRBV6-5 and TRBJ2-7; maybe TRBD2 (6 bases). This receptor was obtained from a human donor with chronic lymphocytic leukemia. This material consisted of PBMCs, taken at disease progression, from a patient treated with ibrutinib. The CDR3 protein is CASTWGDSGEQYF. The CDR3, as DNA: TGTGCCAGCACCTGGGGGGACTCGGGCGAGCAGTACTTC.